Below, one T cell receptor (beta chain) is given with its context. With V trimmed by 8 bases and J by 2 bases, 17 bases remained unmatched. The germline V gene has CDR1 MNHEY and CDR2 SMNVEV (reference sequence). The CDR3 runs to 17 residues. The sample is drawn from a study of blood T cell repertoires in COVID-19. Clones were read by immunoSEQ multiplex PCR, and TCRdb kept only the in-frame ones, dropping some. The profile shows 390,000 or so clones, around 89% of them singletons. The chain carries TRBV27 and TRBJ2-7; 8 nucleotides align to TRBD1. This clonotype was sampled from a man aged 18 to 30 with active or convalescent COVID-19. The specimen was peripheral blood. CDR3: CASGPDRVPSPAYEQYF. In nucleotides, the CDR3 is TGTGCCAGCGGGCCGGACAGGGTTCCTTCGCCGGCCTACGAGCAGTACTTC.